This T cell receptor beta chain was sequenced in a study of CDR3 diversity in severe acne. A single count supports this clonotype. Trimming stripped 6 bases from V and 5 bases from J, with 9 bases between. CDR3 length equals 12 residues. Per germline, CDR1 SSHAT and CDR2 FNYEAQ (reference sequence). Each CDR3 protein is one row after TCRdb ran MiXCR on the PCR reads. The repertoire includes approximately 90,000 distinct CDR3 sequences, 45% to 50% of them detected once, and 10% sits in the top ten. The sequence was collected from a male donor in good health, serving as a control. The sequencing sample was made of blood. V is TRBV7-7 and J is TRBJ2-3, with D tentatively TRBD2 (5 bases). The CDR3 here is CASSESGDTQYF. The CDR3 nucleotides read TGTGCCAGCAGTGAAAGCGGAGATACGCAGTATTTT.